The rows below give T cell receptor beta chains drawn from one sample of a study of regulatory T cells in long-lasting Graves disease. From the multiplex PCR reads, TCRdb called clonotypes with MiXCR, one entry per CDR3 protein. The repertoire includes fewer than 550,000 distinct CDR3 sequences, 15% to 20% of them detected once, and roughly 23% sits in the top ten. These records were also assigned to another study, of T cells in Graves' hyperthyroidism and ophthalmopathy.

This sample comprised peripheral blood mononuclear cells (PBMCs), obtained at new diagnosis, from a patient treated with antithyroid drugs. The receptors were gathered from a woman under 30 with Graves disease. CDR3s include the opening cysteine and the closing phenylalanine or tryptophan. The order of the fields is J gene, D gene, V gene, clone size, CDR3 length, CDR3 DNA, CDR3 protein. The D gene is left open where the match is weak. Clone size, where shown, is once, few, many, or a class for clones that have expanded.

J gene: TRBJ2-7; D gene: .; V gene: TRBV11-2; clone size: many; CDR3 length: 18; CDR3 DNA: TGTGCCAGCAGCTTATTGATTGGGGCAGGGAAACGCACCTACGAGCAGTACTTC; CDR3 protein: CASSLLIGAGKRTYEQYF
J gene: TRBJ2-7; D gene: .; V gene: TRBV27; clone size: many; CDR3 length: 13; CDR3 DNA: TGTGCCAGCAGTGAGGGCAGCCTCTACGAGCAGTACTTC; CDR3 protein: CASSEGSLYEQYF
J gene: TRBJ2-1; D gene: .; V gene: TRBV7-9; clone size: .; CDR3 length: 13; CDR3 DNA: TGTGCCAGCAGCTCGGGGGCGCGGAATGAGCAGTTCTTC; CDR3 protein: CASSSGARNEQFF
J gene: TRBJ1-5; D gene: TRBD1; V gene: TRBV7-2; clone size: .; CDR3 length: 15; CDR3 DNA: TGTGCCAGCAGCTTAGTTGGGACAGGTGGGCAGCCCCAGCATTTT; CDR3 protein: CASSLVGTGGQPQHF
J gene: TRBJ2-5; D gene: .; V gene: TRBV18; clone size: many; CDR3 length: 15; CDR3 DNA: TGTGCCAGCTCACCCCCCAGGGGCTGGGAAGAGACCCAGTACTTC; CDR3 protein: CASSPPRGWEETQYF
J gene: TRBJ2-2; D gene: .; V gene: TRBV30; clone size: few; CDR3 length: 17; CDR3 DNA: TGTGCCTGGAGAGGCGGGAAGCAAATACAAGGCACCGGGGAGCTGTTTTTT; CDR3 protein: CAWRGGKQIQGTGELFF
J gene: TRBJ1-1; D gene: .; V gene: TRBV6-2/TRBV6-3; clone size: many; CDR3 length: 13; CDR3 DNA: TGTGCCAGCAGTGAAGCGGGGGCCCCGAAAGCTTTCTTT; CDR3 protein: CASSEAGAPKAFF
J gene: TRBJ1-1; D gene: .; V gene: TRBV5-5; clone size: many; CDR3 length: 13; CDR3 DNA: TGTGCCAGCAGCCCTGGGTTGGGGGCAGAAGCTTTCTTT; CDR3 protein: CASSPGLGAEAFF
J gene: TRBJ2-2; D gene: TRBD2; V gene: TRBV9; clone size: few; CDR3 length: 16; CDR3 DNA: TGTGCCAGCAGCGTGGTTAGCGGGATGAACACCGGGGAGCTGTTTTTT; CDR3 protein: CASSVVSGMNTGELFF
J gene: TRBJ1-5; D gene: TRBD1; V gene: TRBV30; clone size: many; CDR3 length: 18; CDR3 DNA: TGTGCCTGGAGTGCCGCAAGGACAGGGGTCAATAGCAATCAGCCCCAGCATTTT; CDR3 protein: CAWSAARTGVNSNQPQHF
J gene: TRBJ2-5; D gene: .; V gene: TRBV5-6; clone size: many; CDR3 length: 13; CDR3 DNA: TGTGCCAGCAGCTTGACGTTACAAGAGACCCAGTACTTC; CDR3 protein: CASSLTLQETQYF
J gene: TRBJ2-1; D gene: .; V gene: TRBV18; clone size: once; CDR3 length: 15; CDR3 DNA: TGTGCCAGCTCCCCCCACACGGGGGCGGACAATGAGCAGTTCTTC; CDR3 protein: CASSPHTGADNEQFF
J gene: TRBJ2-7; D gene: TRBD1; V gene: TRBV28; clone size: many; CDR3 length: 13; CDR3 DNA: TGTGCCAGCAATAGCCGGGACAGCTACGAGCAGTACTTC; CDR3 protein: CASNSRDSYEQYF
J gene: TRBJ2-1; D gene: .; V gene: TRBV12-3/TRBV12-4; clone size: many; CDR3 length: 15; CDR3 DNA: TGTGCCAGCAGGTTAGCCCAGCCCCCCTACAATGAGCAGTTCTTC; CDR3 protein: CASRLAQPPYNEQFF
J gene: TRBJ2-4; D gene: .; V gene: TRBV6-5; clone size: .; CDR3 length: 14; CDR3 DNA: TGTGCCAGCAGTTACAAGGGGTCCGCAAACATTCAGTACTTC; CDR3 protein: CASSYKGSANIQYF
J gene: TRBJ2-3; D gene: TRBD2; V gene: TRBV20-1; clone size: .; CDR3 length: 15; CDR3 DNA: TGCAGTGCTAGAGACAGCGGGAGGTACACAGATACGCAGTATTTT; CDR3 protein: CSARDSGRYTDTQYF
J gene: TRBJ2-1; D gene: .; V gene: TRBV28; clone size: many; CDR3 length: 15; CDR3 DNA: TGTGCCAGCAGTTTCCCGTGGAGCTCCTACAATGAGCAGTTCTTC; CDR3 protein: CASSFPWSSYNEQFF
J gene: TRBJ2-3; D gene: .; V gene: TRBV7-3; clone size: many; CDR3 length: 16; CDR3 DNA: TGTGCCAGCAGCTTAATGGGCTTAGGAAACACAGATACGCAGTATTTT; CDR3 protein: CASSLMGLGNTDTQYF
J gene: TRBJ1-2; D gene: TRBD1; V gene: TRBV27; clone size: few; CDR3 length: 15; CDR3 DNA: TGTGCCAGCAGTTTGGGTCACAGGGGTGGGTATGGCTACACCTTC; CDR3 protein: CASSLGHRGGYGYTF
J gene: TRBJ2-1; D gene: TRBD2; V gene: TRBV7-2; clone size: few; CDR3 length: 17; CDR3 DNA: TGCGCCAGCAGCCAAGTACGGACTAGCGGGAGTTACAATGAGCAGTTCTTC; CDR3 protein: CASSQVRTSGSYNEQFF
J gene: TRBJ2-2; D gene: .; V gene: TRBV6-5; clone size: few; CDR3 length: 13; CDR3 DNA: TGTGCCAGCAGTTACTCGTCTTCCGGGGAGCTGTTTTTT; CDR3 protein: CASSYSSSGELFF
J gene: TRBJ1-2; D gene: .; V gene: TRBV5-8; clone size: .; CDR3 length: 13; CDR3 DNA: TGTGGCAGCAGCTTAGGTCAGGACTATGGCTACACCTTC; CDR3 protein: CGSSLGQDYGYTF
J gene: TRBJ1-1; D gene: TRBD1; V gene: TRBV7-9; clone size: .; CDR3 length: 14; CDR3 DNA: TGTGCCAGCAGCGAGAGGCCAGGGGGTTTTGGGGCTTTCTTT; CDR3 protein: CASSERPGGFGAFF
J gene: TRBJ2-7; D gene: .; V gene: TRBV10-1; clone size: few; CDR3 length: 13; CDR3 DNA: TGCGCCAGCAGTGGCCGGGAACACTACGAGCAGTACTTC; CDR3 protein: CASSGREHYEQYF
J gene: TRBJ2-7; D gene: .; V gene: TRBV2; clone size: many; CDR3 length: 12; CDR3 DNA: TGTGCCAGCAGCGCACAGGGCTACGAGCAGTACTTC; CDR3 protein: CASSAQGYEQYF
J gene: TRBJ2-5; D gene: .; V gene: TRBV6-2/TRBV6-3; clone size: many; CDR3 length: 14; CDR3 DNA: TGTGCCAGCAGTTACTCAGGGACGGAAGAGACCCAGTACTTC; CDR3 protein: CASSYSGTEETQYF
J gene: TRBJ1-2; D gene: TRBD1; V gene: TRBV7-3; clone size: .; CDR3 length: 13; CDR3 DNA: TGTGCCAGCAGCTTAATGGACAGGGAGGGCTACACCTTC; CDR3 protein: CASSLMDREGYTF
J gene: TRBJ2-1; D gene: .; V gene: TRBV9; clone size: few; CDR3 length: 11; CDR3 DNA: TGTGCCAGCGGAGCATTTTTTGAGCAGTTCTTC; CDR3 protein: CASGAFFEQFF
J gene: TRBJ2-1; D gene: .; V gene: TRBV6-2/TRBV6-3; clone size: many; CDR3 length: 14; CDR3 DNA: TGTGCCAGCAGTCGGGACCCTGATTACAATGAGCAGTTCTTC; CDR3 protein: CASSRDPDYNEQFF
J gene: TRBJ2-3; D gene: TRBD2; V gene: TRBV20-1; clone size: many; CDR3 length: 12; CDR3 DNA: TGCAGTGGCCTATCAGCGGGGGATACGCAGTATTTT; CDR3 protein: CSGLSAGDTQYF
J gene: TRBJ1-1; D gene: .; V gene: TRBV6-1; clone size: .; CDR3 length: 12; CDR3 DNA: TGTGCCAGCAGCCAGATGAACACTGAAGCTTTCTTT; CDR3 protein: CASSQMNTEAFF
J gene: TRBJ1-4; D gene: .; V gene: TRBV6-2/TRBV6-3; clone size: .; CDR3 length: 14; CDR3 DNA: TGTGCCAGCGCCGGGACGGAGGTTAATGAAAAACTGTTTTTT; CDR3 protein: CASAGTEVNEKLFF
J gene: TRBJ2-7; D gene: .; V gene: TRBV7-7; clone size: many; CDR3 length: 14; CDR3 DNA: TGTGCTAGCAGCTTAGGGACCGGGACACCTGAGCAGTACTTC; CDR3 protein: CASSLGTGTPEQYF
J gene: TRBJ2-3; D gene: .; V gene: TRBV28; clone size: many; CDR3 length: 16; CDR3 DNA: TGTGCCAGCACCCCCAGAGCGGACTGGGACGCAGATACGCAGTATTTT; CDR3 protein: CASTPRADWDADTQYF
J gene: TRBJ2-3; D gene: .; V gene: TRBV7-8; clone size: many; CDR3 length: 15; CDR3 DNA: TGTGCCAGCAGCTTAGCGGGAGAGGGCACAGATACGCAGTATTTT; CDR3 protein: CASSLAGEGTDTQYF
J gene: TRBJ2-1; D gene: .; V gene: TRBV3-1; clone size: few; CDR3 length: 15; CDR3 DNA: TGTGCCAGCAGCCACTCCGGTCGGGAGAGCAATGAGCAGTTCTTC; CDR3 protein: CASSHSGRESNEQFF
J gene: TRBJ2-1; D gene: .; V gene: TRBV28; clone size: many; CDR3 length: 14; CDR3 DNA: TGTGCCAGCAGTCCCCTCGGACTCGACAATGAGCAGTTCTTC; CDR3 protein: CASSPLGLDNEQFF
J gene: TRBJ1-2; D gene: TRBD1; V gene: TRBV12-3/TRBV12-4; clone size: many; CDR3 length: 16; CDR3 DNA: TGTGCCAGCAGTCCTAACGCAGGGGGCGCTTCCGATGGCTACACCTTC; CDR3 protein: CASSPNAGGASDGYTF
J gene: TRBJ2-1; D gene: .; V gene: TRBV20-1; clone size: many; CDR3 length: 17; CDR3 DNA: TGCAGTGCCCTAGAGATTGGGCGGCGATGGGGTTACAATGAGCAGTTCTTC; CDR3 protein: CSALEIGRRWGYNEQFF
J gene: TRBJ2-5; D gene: .; V gene: TRBV11-3; clone size: few; CDR3 length: 16; CDR3 DNA: TGTGCCAGCAGCAAAGAAGGGCCGGGCCTGGGAGAGACCCAGTACTTC; CDR3 protein: CASSKEGPGLGETQYF
J gene: TRBJ2-7; D gene: TRBD2; V gene: TRBV7-3; clone size: .; CDR3 length: 15; CDR3 DNA: TGTGCCAGCAGCCCCCGACTAGCGGGAATCTACGAGCAGTACTTC; CDR3 protein: CASSPRLAGIYEQYF
J gene: TRBJ2-7; D gene: TRBD1; V gene: TRBV20-1; clone size: .; CDR3 length: 13; CDR3 DNA: TGCAGTGCTGCTGCCGACAGGGGTTGGGAGCAGTACTTC; CDR3 protein: CSAAADRGWEQYF
J gene: TRBJ1-5; D gene: .; V gene: TRBV20-1; clone size: .; CDR3 length: 12; CDR3 DNA: TGCAGTGCTAGTGAATACGATCAGCCCCAGCATTTT; CDR3 protein: CSASEYDQPQHF
J gene: TRBJ2-3; D gene: TRBD2; V gene: TRBV28; clone size: .; CDR3 length: 16; CDR3 DNA: TGTGCCAGCAGCGACAAACTAGCGGGAGTCACAGATACGCAGTATTTT; CDR3 protein: CASSDKLAGVTDTQYF
J gene: TRBJ2-1; D gene: TRBD2; V gene: TRBV5-1; clone size: .; CDR3 length: 15; CDR3 DNA: TGCGCCAGCAGGCTCGGGACTAGCGTTTACAATGAGCAGTTCTTC; CDR3 protein: CASRLGTSVYNEQFF
J gene: TRBJ1-5; D gene: .; V gene: TRBV7-2; clone size: few; CDR3 length: 13; CDR3 DNA: TGTGCCAGCAGACCTACAGGGTCTCAGCCCCAGCATTTT; CDR3 protein: CASRPTGSQPQHF
J gene: TRBJ2-1; D gene: TRBD2; V gene: TRBV12-3/TRBV12-4; clone size: many; CDR3 length: 13; CDR3 DNA: TGTGCCAGCAGCTTGACTAGCGGGAATGAGCAGTTCTTC; CDR3 protein: CASSLTSGNEQFF
J gene: TRBJ2-1; D gene: TRBD2; V gene: TRBV9; clone size: many; CDR3 length: 15; CDR3 DNA: TGTGCCAGCAGCCCGACTAGCGCTACTTACAATGAGCAGTTCTTC; CDR3 protein: CASSPTSATYNEQFF
J gene: TRBJ2-7; D gene: .; V gene: TRBV2; clone size: many; CDR3 length: 14; CDR3 DNA: TGTGCCAGCAGTTTCCAGCTCAGAGGCTACGAGCAGTACTTC; CDR3 protein: CASSFQLRGYEQYF
J gene: TRBJ2-5; D gene: .; V gene: TRBV11-2; clone size: many; CDR3 length: 15; CDR3 DNA: TGTGCCAGCAGCACGTCCTGGACAAATCAAGAGACCCAGTACTTC; CDR3 protein: CASSTSWTNQETQYF